The 15 T cell receptor beta chains below all came from one sample that was sequenced in a study of read filtering for tumor transcriptome and immune sequencing. The library was built from around 380 ng RNA with molecular barcoded adaptors for alpha/delta and beta/gamma chains. TCRdb reanalysed the reads using MiXCR and keeps one entry per CDR3 protein. The table records some 38,000 distinct CDR3 sequences, 14% of them present only once. Sequenced material: a population of CD138-negative cells sorted from bone marrow. The receptors shown here come from a donor at least 40 years old with multiple myeloma.

The genes are TRBV5-1 and TRBJ2-5, with D possibly being TRBD2 (5 bases). CDR1 is SGHRS and CDR2 is YFSETQ in the germline V gene. CDR3 length: 14 amino acids. V shed 5 bases and J shed 2 bases, with 13 bases lying between them. CDR3 amino acids: CASRPAVKQETQYF. The CDR3, as DNA: TGCGCCAGCAGACCAGCGGTAAAACAAGAGACCCAGTACTTC.

The table lists this clonotype with a few counts. A much more abundant neighbour one base away suggests this may be a read error. The chain is built from TRBV6-1 and TRBJ1-5; tentative D call: TRBD1 (5 bases). Germline assignment: CDR1 MNHNS and CDR2 SASEGT. The CDR3 length is 16 residues. The CDR3 nucleotides read TGTGCCAGCAGGAAGCCCCCGGGGCAGCGCAATCAGCCCCAGCGTTTT. Translated, it gives CASRKPPGQRNQPQRF.

This clonotype was picked up many times. The chain links TRBV9 to TRBJ1-1; D is perhaps TRBD1 (6 bases). The V end lost 1 base, the J end lost 11 bases, and 21 bases lay between the germline ends. This CDR3 is 15 amino acids long. CDR1 SGDLS and CDR2 YYNGEE come from the germline V gene. CDR3 nucleotides: TGTGCCAGCAGCGTATCAGGACAGCTGGGCGAGGCCGCTTTCTTT. Its translation: CASSVSGQLGEAAFF.

This clonotype was detected many times. The CDR3 DNA is TGTGCCAGTAGTATGAGAAGGGACGAGCAGTACTTC. It codes for CASSMRRDEQYF. This sequence joins TRBV19 and TRBJ2-7; no definite D call. The germline CDR1 and CDR2 sequences are LNHDA and SQIVND (reference sequence). The length of the CDR3 is 12 residues. With 3 bases removed from V and 5 bases from J, the gap between germline ends came to 8 bases. The whole variable domain, remainder taken from reference TRBV19 and TRBJ2-7, is DGGITQSPKYLFRKEGQNVTLSCEQNLNHDAMYWYRQDPGQGLRLIYYSQIVNDFQKGDIAEGYSVSREKKESFPLTVTSAQKNPTAFYLCASSMRRDEQYFGPGTRLTVT.

This clonotype has ten or more counts. The chain carries TRBV7-9 and TRBJ2-1; D is perhaps TRBD1 or TRBD2 (5 bases each). The germline gives CDR1 SEHNR, CDR2 FQNEAQ (reference sequence). This CDR3 spans 15 amino acids. Between the trimmed V and J ends, which lost 3 bases and 4 bases, there was a span of 13 bases. This CDR3 is CASSFGDGLYNEQFF. Here the CDR3 DNA reads TGTGCCAGCAGCTTCGGGGACGGATTATACAATGAGCAGTTCTTC.

This clonotype was detected ten times or more. The chain is built from TRBV20-1 and TRBJ2-7; possible D gene TRBD1, 5 bases. Deletions cut 5 bases from V and 5 bases from J, with 10 bases between. Germline CDR1 reads DFQATT; CDR2 reads SNEGSKA (reference sequence). CDR3 size: 11 residues. In DNA, the CDR3 is TGCAGTGCTCAGCAGGACAACGAGCAGTACTTC. Translation: CSAQQDNEQYF.

This clonotype was recorded at least ten times. This chain connects TRBV29-1 to TRBJ1-4, with TRBD1 matching over 7 bases. The CDR3 consists of 12 residues. Germline V gene lookup returns CDR1 SQVTM and CDR2 ANQGSEA. V trimming: 6 bases; J trimming: 7 bases; junction bases outside the gene matches: 5. DNA for the CDR3: TGCAGCGTGGGACAGAGGGTTGAAAAACTGTTTTTT. It codes for CSVGQRVEKLFF.

This chain links TRBV4-2 with TRBJ2-1; no firm D call. This CDR3 region has 12 residues. Per germline, CDR1 LGHNA and CDR2 YNFKEQ. V was pared by 1 base and J by 9 bases, with 7 bases between. The CDR3 DNA follows: TGTGCCAGCAGCCAAGTATCCGGTGAGCAGTTCTTC. Translation: CASSQVSGEQFF.

The V and J genes are TRBV20-1 and TRBJ2-1, with D possibly matching TRBD1 (5 bases). V gave up 5 bases and J gave up 0 bases, with 23 bases separating them. Germline CDR1 reads DFQATT; CDR2 reads SNEGSKA (reference sequence). The CDR3 has 18 amino acids. The CDR3 sequence is CSARSPRGKAGSYNEQFF. Here the CDR3 DNA reads TGCAGTGCTCGGAGTCCTAGGGGAAAAGCTGGCTCCTACAATGAGCAGTTCTTC.

This clonotype was observed many times. The CDR3, as DNA: TGTGCCAGCAGCTCACAATTTACAGGGTACGAGCAGTACTTC. Translation: CASSSQFTGYEQYF. The V call is TRBV7-9, the J call TRBJ2-7; TRBD1 might be the D (6 bases). The V end lost 4 bases, the J end lost 4 bases, and 14 bases lay between the germline ends. CDR1 and CDR2 from the germline V gene are SEHNR and FQNEAQ (reference sequence). The CDR3 sequence is 14 residues long.

Ten or more counts support this clonotype. The rearrangement joins TRBV7-3 to TRBJ2-2; no clear D gene. CDR1 is SGHTA, CDR2 FQGTGA, per germline. Trimming cost V 5 bases and J 4 bases, with 8 bases left between them. This CDR3 has 13 amino acids. The CDR3 spells CASSLLTTGELFF. Here the CDR3 DNA reads TGTGCCAGCAGCCTTTTGACCACCGGGGAGCTGTTTTTT.

This clonotype was recorded many times. V is TRBV25-1 and J is TRBJ1-1, with TRBD1 matching 7 bases. Germline CDR1 is MGHDK and CDR2 is SYGVNS. V lost 6 bases and J lost 5; bases outside the gene matches: 3. CDR3 length: 12 amino acids. The CDR3 nucleotides are TGTGCCAGCAGAGACAGGGTTACTGAAGCTTTCTTT. Amino acid sequence: CASRDRVTEAFF.

This clonotype has ten or more counts. This rearrangement joins TRBV6-5 to TRBJ2-7; D uncertain. V was cut by 2 bases and J by 6 bases, with 8 bases left in between. This CDR3 contains 12 residues. Germline loops: CDR1 MNHEY, CDR2 SVGAGI. The CDR3 is CASSYGRGEQYF. Written as DNA, the CDR3 is TGTGCCAGCAGTTACGGACGTGGCGAGCAGTACTTC.

Many counts were recorded for this clonotype. The chain employs TRBV7-9 and TRBJ2-5; TRBD2 matches at 11 bases. The CDR3 is 16 amino acids. With V trimmed by 6 bases and J by 1 base, 7 bases remained unmatched. CDR1 is SEHNR, CDR2 FQNEAQ, per germline (reference sequence). CDR3 in amino acids: CASRPLAGAFQETQYF. For the CDR3, the DNA is TGTGCCAGCAGGCCACTAGCGGGAGCTTTCCAAGAGACCCAGTACTTC. Combining the CDR3 with reference TRBV7-9 and TRBJ2-5 gives the whole variable domain DTGVSQNPRHKITKRGQNVTFRCDPISEHNRLYWYRQTLGQGPEFLTYFQNEAQLEKSRLLSDRFSAERPKGSFSTLEIQRTEQGDSAMYLCASRPLAGAFQETQYFGPGTRLLVL.

This clonotype was seen many times. The gene calls are TRBV7-8 and TRBJ1-2; tentatively, D is TRBD1 (6 bases). CDR1 is SGHVS, CDR2 FQNEAQ, per germline. Trimming removed 3 bases from V and 2 bases from J, with 13 bases in between. The CDR3 has 15 residues. The CDR3 DNA sequence: TGTGCCAGCAGCTTCAGGGGACGGGGAAACTATGGCTACACCTTC. Translated, it gives CASSFRGRGNYGYTF.